Described below is a single T cell receptor beta chain sequence and its context. The antigen remains unidentified. Around 1.9 micrograms of genomic DNA, which was extracted from cryopreserved PBMCs, served as the material used for the TCR beta libraries. The sample is drawn from a study of cytotoxic CD8 clonotypes in ibrutinib-treated CLL. Repertoires were generated with immunoSEQ multiplex PCR, while TCRdb's copy carries only in-frame clones and drops some. This sample yields approximately 25,000 clones, of which roughly 74% are seen a single time; around 42% belongs to the top ten. General study points: Baseline clonality, higher than in age-matched healthy donors, tracked circulating CD8+ T-cell counts.

The CDR3 sequence is 12 residues long. Germline-derived CDR1 and CDR2 are SGHTA and FQGNSA. Between the trimmed V and J ends, which lost 5 bases and 6 bases, there was a span of 9 bases. Sequences were derived from PBMCs, sampled after 12 months of ibrutinib treatment. This chain links TRBV7-2 with TRBJ2-3; no definite D call. The sequence was collected from a human donor with chronic lymphocytic leukemia. The DNA for the CDR3 is TGTGCCAGCAGCGCCCAATGGGATACGCAGTATTTT. This gives the protein CASSAQWDTQYF.